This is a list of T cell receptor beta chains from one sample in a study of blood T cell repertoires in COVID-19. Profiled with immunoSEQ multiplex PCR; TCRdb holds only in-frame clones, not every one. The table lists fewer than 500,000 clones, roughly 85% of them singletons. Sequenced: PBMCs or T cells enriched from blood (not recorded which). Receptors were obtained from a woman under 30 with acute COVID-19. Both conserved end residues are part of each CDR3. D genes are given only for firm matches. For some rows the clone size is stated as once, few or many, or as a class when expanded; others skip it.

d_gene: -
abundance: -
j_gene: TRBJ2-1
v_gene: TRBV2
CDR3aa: CASSEGGAGRQFF
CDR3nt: TGTGCCAGCAGTGAAGGGGGCGCGGGGCGGCAGTTCTTC

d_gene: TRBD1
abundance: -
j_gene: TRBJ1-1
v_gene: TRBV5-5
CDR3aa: CASSLVPTGKVLGTEAFF
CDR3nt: TGTGCCAGCAGCTTGGTACCGACAGGGAAGGTATTAGGCACTGAAGCTTTCTTT

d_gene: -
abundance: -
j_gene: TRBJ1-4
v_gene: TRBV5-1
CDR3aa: CASSLATGVNEKLFF
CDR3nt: TGCGCCAGCAGCTTGGCGACAGGAGTTAATGAAAAACTGTTTTTT

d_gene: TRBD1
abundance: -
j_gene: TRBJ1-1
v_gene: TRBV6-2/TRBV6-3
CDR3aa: CASSDRERSTEAFF
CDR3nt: TGTGCCAGCAGTGACAGGGAACGATCCACTGAAGCTTTCTTT

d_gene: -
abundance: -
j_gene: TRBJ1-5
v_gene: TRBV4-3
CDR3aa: CASSRALRDTNQPQHF
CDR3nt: TGCGCCAGCAGCCGAGCCCTCCGGGACACCAATCAGCCCCAGCATTTT

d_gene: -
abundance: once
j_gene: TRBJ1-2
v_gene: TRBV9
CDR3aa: CASSVGVTDYGYTF
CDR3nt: TGTGCCAGCAGCGTAGGGGTAACAGACTATGGCTACACCTTC

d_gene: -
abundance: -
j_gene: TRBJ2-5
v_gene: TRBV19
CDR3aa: CASSPPDGGGPETQYF
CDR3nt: TGTGCCAGTAGTCCGCCGGATGGTGGGGGCCCAGAGACCCAGTACTTC

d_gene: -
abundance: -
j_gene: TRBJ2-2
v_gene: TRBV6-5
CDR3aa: CASSRTQTGELFF
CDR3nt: TGTGCCAGCAGCCGGACACAGACCGGGGAGCTGTTTTTT

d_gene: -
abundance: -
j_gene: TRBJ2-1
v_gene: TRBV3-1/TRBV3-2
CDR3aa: CASSPQVGQDTPFF
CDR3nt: TGTGCCAGCAGCCCCCAGGTAGGGCAGGACACCCCCTTCTTC

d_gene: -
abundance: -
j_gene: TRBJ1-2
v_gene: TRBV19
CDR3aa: CASSVDSNYGYTF
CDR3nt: TGTGCCAGTAGTGTGGACAGCAACTATGGCTACACCTTC

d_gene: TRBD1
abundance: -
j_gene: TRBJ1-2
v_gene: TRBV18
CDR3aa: CASSRQGKYGYTF
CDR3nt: TGTGCCAGCTCCCGACAGGGGAAATATGGCTACACCTTC

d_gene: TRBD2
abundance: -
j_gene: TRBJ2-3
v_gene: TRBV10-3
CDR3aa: CAISDLAGRRVRSTDTQYF
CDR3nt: TGTGCCATCAGTGACCTAGCGGGGCGGAGAGTTCGTAGCACAGATACGCAGTATTTT

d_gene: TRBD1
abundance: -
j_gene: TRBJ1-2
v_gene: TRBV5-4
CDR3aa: CASSFRGPGGGYTF
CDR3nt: TGTGCCAGCAGCTTCAGGGGGCCGGGGGGTGGCTACACCTTC

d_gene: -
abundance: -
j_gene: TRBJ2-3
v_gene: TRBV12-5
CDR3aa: CASGNPNSGVGADTQYF
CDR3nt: TGTGCTAGTGGTAACCCGAACTCAGGGGTGGGCGCAGATACGCAGTATTTT

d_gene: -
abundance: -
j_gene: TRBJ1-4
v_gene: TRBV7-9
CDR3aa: CASSRAGANEKLFF
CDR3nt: TGTGCCAGCAGCCGTGCGGGAGCTAATGAAAAACTGTTTTTT

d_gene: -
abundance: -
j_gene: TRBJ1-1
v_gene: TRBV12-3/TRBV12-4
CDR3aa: CASSFKGAEAFF
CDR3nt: TGTGCCAGCAGTTTTAAGGGGGCTGAAGCTTTCTTT

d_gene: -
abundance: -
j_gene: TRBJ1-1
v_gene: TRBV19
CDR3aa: CASSIVEADGEAFF
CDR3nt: TGTGCCAGTAGTATAGTGGAGGCAGACGGGGAAGCTTTCTTT

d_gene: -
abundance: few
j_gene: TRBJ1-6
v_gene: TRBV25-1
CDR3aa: CASRSGTGYSPLHF
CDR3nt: TGTGCCAGCAGATCCGGAACAGGGTATTCACCCCTCCACTTT

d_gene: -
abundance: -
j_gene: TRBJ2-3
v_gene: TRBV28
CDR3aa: CASHPGRVEVGTQYF
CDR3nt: TGTGCCAGCCATCCCGGCAGGGTGGAAGTCGGTACGCAGTATTTT

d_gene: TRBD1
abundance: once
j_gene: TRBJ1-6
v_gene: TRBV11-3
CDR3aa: CASSSGTGNWYSPLHF
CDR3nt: TGTGCCAGCAGCTCCGGGACAGGGAATTGGTATTCACCCCTCCACTTT

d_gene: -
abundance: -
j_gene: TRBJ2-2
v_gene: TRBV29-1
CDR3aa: CSVQNTGELFF
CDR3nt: TGCAGCGTCCAAAACACCGGGGAGCTGTTTTTT

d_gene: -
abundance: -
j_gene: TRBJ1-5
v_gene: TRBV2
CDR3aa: CASSGGQPQHF
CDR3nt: TGTGCCAGCAGTGGAGGACAGCCCCAGCATTTT

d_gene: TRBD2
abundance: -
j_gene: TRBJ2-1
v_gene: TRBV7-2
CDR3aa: CASSFSSGRFEQFF
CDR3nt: TGTGCCAGCAGCTTCTCTAGCGGGAGGTTCGAGCAGTTCTTC

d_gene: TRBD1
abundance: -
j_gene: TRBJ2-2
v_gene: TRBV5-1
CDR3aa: CASSLQWTGNTGELFF
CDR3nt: TGCGCCAGCAGCTTGCAATGGACAGGGAACACCGGGGAGCTGTTTTTT

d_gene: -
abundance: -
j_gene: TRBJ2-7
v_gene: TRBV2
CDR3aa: CASSEAGEEQYF
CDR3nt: TGTGCCAGCAGTGAAGCCGGGGAGGAGCAGTACTTC

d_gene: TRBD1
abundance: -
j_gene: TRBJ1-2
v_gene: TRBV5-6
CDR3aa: CASNPPTGYGYTF
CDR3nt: TGTGCCAGCAACCCGCCGACAGGGTATGGCTACACCTTC

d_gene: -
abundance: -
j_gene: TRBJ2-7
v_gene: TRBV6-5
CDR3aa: CASTTNPGYEQYF
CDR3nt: TGTGCCAGCACCACTAACCCGGGGTACGAGCAGTACTTC

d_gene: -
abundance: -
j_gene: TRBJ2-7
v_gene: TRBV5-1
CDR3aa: CASSSPGSEQYF
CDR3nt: TGCGCCAGCAGCTCCCCAGGGTCGGAACAGTACTTC

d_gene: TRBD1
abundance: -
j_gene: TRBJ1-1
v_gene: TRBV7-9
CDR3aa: CASSGRQGRTEAFF
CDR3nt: TGTGCCAGCAGCGGACGACAGGGGAGGACTGAAGCTTTCTTT

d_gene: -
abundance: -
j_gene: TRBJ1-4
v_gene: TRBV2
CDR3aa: CASSGEGAEKLFF
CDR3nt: TGTGCCAGCAGTGGGGAGGGAGCCGAAAAACTGTTTTTT

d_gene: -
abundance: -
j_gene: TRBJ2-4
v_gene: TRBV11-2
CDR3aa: CASSLPGMAKNIQYF
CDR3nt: TGTGCCAGCAGCTTACCGGGGATGGCCAAAAACATTCAGTACTTC

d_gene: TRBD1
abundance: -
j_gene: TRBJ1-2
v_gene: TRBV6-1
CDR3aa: CASSERTGDDGYTF
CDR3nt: TGTGCCAGCAGTGAAAGGACAGGGGATGATGGCTACACCTTC

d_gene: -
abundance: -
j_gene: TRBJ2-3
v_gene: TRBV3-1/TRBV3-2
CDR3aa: CASSQGVSGIGFGNTQYF
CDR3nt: TGTGCCAGCAGCCAAGGGGTATCAGGAATTGGTTTCGGCAATACGCAGTATTTT

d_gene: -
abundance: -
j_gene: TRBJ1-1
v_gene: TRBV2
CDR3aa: CASSERFKSTEAFF
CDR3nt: TGTGCCAGCAGCGAACGCTTTAAGAGCACTGAAGCTTTCTTT

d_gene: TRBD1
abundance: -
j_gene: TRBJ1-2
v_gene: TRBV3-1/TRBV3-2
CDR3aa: CASSEGQAFYGYTF
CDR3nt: TGTGCCAGCAGCGAGGGACAGGCCTTCTATGGCTACACCTTC

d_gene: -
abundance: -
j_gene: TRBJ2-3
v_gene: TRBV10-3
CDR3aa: CAIRPGGNPGDTQYF
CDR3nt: TGTGCCATCAGGCCCGGCGGCAACCCCGGGGATACGCAGTATTTT

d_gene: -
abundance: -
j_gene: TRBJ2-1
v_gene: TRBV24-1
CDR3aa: CATSDLRGGSYNEQFF
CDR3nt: TGTGCCACCAGTGATTTGCGGGGAGGATCCTACAATGAGCAGTTCTTC

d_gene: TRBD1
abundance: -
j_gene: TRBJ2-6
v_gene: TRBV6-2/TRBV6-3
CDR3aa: CASSYPVQGFFDGANVLTF
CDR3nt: TGTGCCAGCAGTTACCCGGTACAGGGGTTTTTTGATGGGGCCAACGTCCTGACTTTC

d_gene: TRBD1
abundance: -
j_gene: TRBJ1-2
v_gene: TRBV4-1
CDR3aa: CASSPFSGTEGGYTF
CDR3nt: TGCGCCAGCAGCCCATTTTCCGGGACAGAAGGTGGCTACACCTTC

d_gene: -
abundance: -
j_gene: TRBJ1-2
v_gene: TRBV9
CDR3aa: CASSDDIAGYTF
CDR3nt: TGTGCCAGCAGCGACGACATCGCTGGCTACACCTTC

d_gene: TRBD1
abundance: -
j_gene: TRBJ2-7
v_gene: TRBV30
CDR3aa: CAWARDSLYEQYF
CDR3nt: TGTGCCTGGGCCCGGGACAGCCTCTACGAGCAGTACTTC